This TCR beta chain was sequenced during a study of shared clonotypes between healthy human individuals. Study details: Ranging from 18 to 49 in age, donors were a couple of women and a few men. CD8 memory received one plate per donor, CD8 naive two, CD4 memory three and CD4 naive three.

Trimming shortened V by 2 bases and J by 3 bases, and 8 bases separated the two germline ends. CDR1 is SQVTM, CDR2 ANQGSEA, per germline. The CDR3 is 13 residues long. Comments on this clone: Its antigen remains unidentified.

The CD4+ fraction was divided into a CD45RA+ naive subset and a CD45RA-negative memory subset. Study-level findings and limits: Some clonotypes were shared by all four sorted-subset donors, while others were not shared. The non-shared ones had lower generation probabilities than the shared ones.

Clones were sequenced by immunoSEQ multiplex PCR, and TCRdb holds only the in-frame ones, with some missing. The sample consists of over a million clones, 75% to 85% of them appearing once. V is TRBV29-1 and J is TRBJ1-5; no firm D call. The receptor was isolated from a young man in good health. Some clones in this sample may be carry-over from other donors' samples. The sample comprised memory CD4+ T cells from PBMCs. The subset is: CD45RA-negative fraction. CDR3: CSVELGINQPQHF. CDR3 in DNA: TGCAGCGTTGAACTGGGAATCAATCAGCCCCAGCATTTT.